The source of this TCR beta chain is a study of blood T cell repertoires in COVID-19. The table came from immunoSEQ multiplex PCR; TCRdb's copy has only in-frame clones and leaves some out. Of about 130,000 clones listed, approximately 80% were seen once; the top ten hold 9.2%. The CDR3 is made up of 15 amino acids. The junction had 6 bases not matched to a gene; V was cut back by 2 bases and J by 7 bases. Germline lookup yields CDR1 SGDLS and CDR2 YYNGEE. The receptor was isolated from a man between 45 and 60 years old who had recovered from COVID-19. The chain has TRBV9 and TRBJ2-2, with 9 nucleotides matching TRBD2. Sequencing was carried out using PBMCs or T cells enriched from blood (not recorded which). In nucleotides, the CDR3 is TGTGCCAGCAGCGTGTCGGGACTAGCCGGCGGGGAGCTGTTTTTT. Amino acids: CASSVSGLAGGELFF. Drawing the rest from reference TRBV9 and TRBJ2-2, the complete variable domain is DSGVTQTPKHLITATGQRVTLRCSPRSGDLSVYWYQQSLDQGLQFLIQYYNGEERAKGNILERFSAQQFPDLHSELNLSSLELGDSALYFCASSVSGLAGGELFFGEGSRLTVL.